This note documents a single T cell receptor (beta chain) sequence. The data were produced by immunoSEQ multiplex PCR, yet TCRdb's version contains in-frame clones alone and is incomplete. The sample includes roughly 250,000 clones, about 85% seen only once; the top ten take around 7.2%. The data derive from a study of blood T cell repertoires in COVID-19. Germline CDR1 reads MDHEN; CDR2 reads SYDVKM. Deletions cut 6 bases from V and 7 bases from J, with 21 bases between. There are 15 residues in the CDR3. The J gene is TRBJ1-2, the V gene TRBV28; perhaps TRBD1 as D (6 bases). The receptor comes from a man aged 55 to 70 who had recovered from COVID-19. Sequencing was done on a sample of peripheral blood. This CDR3 is CASRADSLALAGYTF. CDR3 DNA sequence: TGTGCCAGCAGGGCGGACAGTCTTGCCCTAGCTGGCTACACCTTC.